The 16 T cell receptor beta chains below were found in one sample sequenced in a study of T cells in localized non-small cell lung cancer. TCRdb's table, derived via immunoSEQ multiplex PCR, lists solely in-frame clones and lacks some. The table shows more than 2,000 clones, with about 40% occurring only once. The source was lung tumor tissue, collected before any cancer treatment. The receptors were gathered from a male donor older than 55 with stage II squamous cell lung carcinoma.

In its sample, this clone was seen a few times. J is TRBJ2-1 and V is TRBV6-8; possibly TRBD2 for D (6 bases). Trimming removed 2 bases at V and 5 bases at J, with 13 bases between. The CDR3 consists of 15 residues. Germline CDR1 and CDR2: MNHGY and SAAAGT. This chain's CDR3 is CASSYGRLGHNEQFF. In nucleotides, the CDR3 is TGTGCCAGCAGTTACGGGAGACTAGGCCACAATGAGCAGTTCTTC.

DNA for the CDR3: TGTGCCAGCAGCAGAGGGGGGGCCCTTGAGGGCTACACCTTC. Encoded protein: CASSRGGALEGYTF. The chain carries TRBV28 and TRBJ1-2; possible D gene TRBD1, 6 bases. CDR3 size: 14 residues. V was trimmed by 6 bases and J by 8 bases, leaving 19 bases between them. Germline V gives CDR1 MDHEN, CDR2 SYDVKM.

The chain joins TRBV6-7 to TRBJ2-3, with unresolved D. Being an ORF, TRBV6-7 has a function that is uncertain. The V gene lost 5 bases and the J gene lost 10 bases, with 22 bases spanning the gap. The CDR3 is 15 residues long. The CDR3 nucleotides read TGTGCCAGCAGTGAAGCGAATGGAATAAGCATCTCGCAGTATTTT. This codes for CASSEANGISISQYF.

This clone was counted only a few times. The chain uses TRBV2 and TRBJ1-5, with D tentatively TRBD1 (6 bases). CDR3 length: 13 amino acids. V was pared by 9 bases and J by 5 bases, with 14 bases between. Germline V lookup: CDR1 SNHLY, CDR2 FYNNEI. The CDR3 sequence is CASRKDRDQPQHF. CDR3 sequence (DNA): TGTGCCAGTAGAAAGGACAGAGATCAGCCCCAGCATTTT.

This chain links TRBV6-8 with TRBJ2-7; D is possibly TRBD1 or TRBD2 (5 bases each). Trimming took 2 bases from V and 0 from J, leaving 20 bases between them. CDR3 length equals 18 residues. The germline gives CDR1 MNHGY, CDR2 SAAAGT. In DNA form, the CDR3 reads TGTGCCAGCAGTTACCCGGGCAAGGCCGGGGCCCTCTCCTACGAGCAGTACTTC. Its translation: CASSYPGKAGALSYEQYF.

The sample holds a few counts of this clone. The rearrangement links TRBV6-8 to TRBJ2-3; TRBD1 matches 9 bases. The V gene end was trimmed by 6 bases and the J gene end by 6 bases; junction bases not matched to a gene: 7. The CDR3 has 14 amino acids. Germline V lookup: CDR1 MNHGY, CDR2 SAAAGT. The chain's CDR3 is CASRNRGPSDTQYF. DNA for the CDR3: TGTGCCAGCAGGAACAGGGGGCCCTCCGATACGCAGTATTTT.

V and J are TRBV28 and TRBJ1-3; no reliable D call. This CDR3 contains 14 residues. Germline V lookup: CDR1 MDHEN, CDR2 SYDVKM. V was cut by 4 bases and J by 5 bases, with 12 bases left in between. The CDR3 nucleotides read TGTGCCAGCAGTTCCCCCGGGAAGAGAAACACCATATATTTT. Translated: CASSSPGKRNTIYF. Drawing the rest from reference TRBV28 and TRBJ1-3, the complete variable domain is DVKVTQSSRYLVKRTGEKVFLECVQDMDHENMFWYRQDPGLGLRLIYFSYDVKMKEKGDIPEGYSVSREKKERFSLILESASTNQTSMYLCASSSPGKRNTIYFGEGSWLTVV.

This clone occurred a few times. The rearrangement joins TRBV11-3 to TRBJ2-3; 8 bases agree with TRBD1. V trimming: 5 bases; J trimming: 6 bases; junction bases outside the gene matches: 16. The germline V gene encodes CDR1 SGHNT and CDR2 YENEEA. The CDR3 loop spans 17 amino acids. The CDR3 coding sequence is TGTGCCAGCAGCCTGGGCGGGTCGGACAGGGAGGTGGATACGCAGTATTTT. Translating it yields CASSLGGSDREVDTQYF.

The table lists this clone with a few counts. The V gene is TRBV7-4, the J gene TRBJ2-1; D not resolved. V lost 5 bases and J lost 0, with 11 bases in between. The CDR3 totals 15 residues. Germline V lookup: CDR1 SGHVT, CDR2 SQSDAQ. CDR3 nucleotides: TGTGCCAGCAGCCGGGTGGCGGTCTCCTACAATGAGCAGTTCTTC. Protein product: CASSRVAVSYNEQFF.

In DNA form, the CDR3 reads TGTGCCAGCAGCCAACTAGCCATCCGGGCAGATACGCAGTATTTT. This sequence encodes CASSQLAIRADTQYF. This chain joins TRBV11-3 and TRBJ2-3, with D possibly matching TRBD2 (6 bases). V gave up 5 bases and J gave up 4 bases, with 16 bases separating them. Germline V lookup: CDR1 SGHNT, CDR2 YENEEA. This CDR3 is built from 15 residues.

V is TRBV28 and J is TRBJ2-3, with a weak D call TRBD2 (6 bases). Germline loops: CDR1 MDHEN, CDR2 SYDVKM. Trimming removed 8 bases at V and 4 bases at J, with 16 bases between. This CDR3 region has 14 residues. CDR3 sequence (DNA): TGTGCCAGCCGTAGGACTACCCTTTCAGATACGCAGTATTTT. It specifies CASRRTTLSDTQYF. Variable domain in full (rest from reference TRBV28 and TRBJ2-3): DVKVTQSSRYLVKRTGEKVFLECVQDMDHENMFWYRQDPGLGLRLIYFSYDVKMKEKGDIPEGYSVSREKKERFSLILESASTNQTSMYLCASRRTTLSDTQYFGPGTRLTVL.

The J gene is TRBJ2-1, the V gene TRBV11-3, with 12 bases lining up with TRBD2. Germline lookup yields CDR1 SGHNT and CDR2 YENEEA. V lost 5 bases, J lost 10 bases, and 6 bases stayed unmatched. The CDR3 extends over 14 amino acids. CDR3 protein: CASSLGLAGWEQFF. The CDR3 bases are TGTGCCAGCAGCCTCGGACTAGCGGGATGGGAGCAGTTCTTC. The full variable domain, in which reference TRBV11-3 and TRBJ2-1 provide the parts outside the CDR3, is EAGVVQSPRYKIIEKKQPVAFWCNPISGHNTLYWYLQNLGQGPELLIRYENEEAVDDSQLPKDRFSAERLKGVDSTLKIQPAELGDSAVYLCASSLGLAGWEQFFGPGTRLTVL.

This chain links TRBV30 with TRBJ2-1; no definite D call. Per germline, CDR1 GTSNPN and CDR2 SVGIG (reference sequence). The V and J ends lost 3 bases and 8 bases respectively, with 8 bases between them. The CDR3 is made up of 11 amino acids. The CDR3 DNA sequence: TGTGCCTGGAGCCTCGACTATGAGCAGTTCTTC. Protein sequence: CAWSLDYEQFF.

The CDR3, as DNA: TGTGCCAGCAGTTTCGGCGGAGGGATTGGAAACACCATATATTTT. It specifies CASSFGGGIGNTIYF. This sequence joins TRBV28 and TRBJ1-3; D is uncertain. CDR1 is MDHEN, CDR2 SYDVKM, per germline. V dropped 3 bases and J dropped 3 bases, with 12 bases sitting between them. The CDR3 length is 15 residues.

The genes are TRBV28 and TRBJ2-7; maybe TRBD1 (6 bases). The germline V gene encodes CDR1 MDHEN and CDR2 SYDVKM. The CDR3 consists of 12 residues. V dropped 10 bases and J dropped 6 bases, with 16 bases sitting between them. The chain's CDR3 is CAIQPQGLEQYF. CDR3 DNA: TGTGCCATCCAACCTCAGGGGCTCGAGCAGTACTTC.

This clone was found once. The chain combines TRBV18 with TRBJ2-7, with 10 bases identical to TRBD1. The CDR3 runs to 15 residues. V gave up 6 bases and J gave up 0 bases; unmatched junction bases: 5. Germline lookup yields CDR1 KGHSH and CDR2 LQKENI. The CDR3 reads CASSPGQGSSYEQYF. The CDR3, as DNA: TGTGCCAGCTCTCCGGGACAGGGGAGCTCCTACGAGCAGTACTTC.